These 18 T cell receptor beta chains share one sample of origin, sequenced in a study of T cells in pancreatic ductal adenocarcinoma. Method: immunoSEQ multiplex PCR; TCRdb's copy keeps in-frame clones and lacks some. Of more than 85,000 clones in the sample, about 95% were seen once. No neoadjuvant therapy was given to the selected pancreatic ductal adenocarcinoma patients before their surgery. The sample consisted of PBMCs. The receptors derive from a human donor with pancreatic ductal adenocarcinoma.

V usage is TRBV28 and J usage is TRBJ2-1; 7 nucleotides agree with TRBD2. Germline CDR1 is MDHEN and CDR2 is SYDVKM. V lost 4 bases and J lost 0; bases outside the gene matches: 6. The CDR3 runs to 16 residues. The CDR3 loop reads CASSSPAGDSYNEQFF. In DNA form, the CDR3 reads TGTGCCAGCAGTTCCCCCGCGGGAGACTCCTACAATGAGCAGTTCTTC.

The chain uses TRBV15 and TRBJ2-7; the D gene is possibly TRBD2 (5 bases). This CDR3 contains 16 residues. Per the germline V gene, CDR1 is LNHNV and CDR2 is YYDKDF (reference sequence). The ends were cut back, 5 bases at V and 3 bases at J, with 20 bases in the middle. CDR3 sequence reads: CATSQRAGVTLYEQYF. The DNA of the CDR3 is TGTGCCACCAGCCAACGGGCGGGTGTTACCCTCTACGAGCAGTACTTC.

With regard to this clone: A junction boundary mismatches the germline segment, possibly from a read error. The V and J genes are TRBV10-3 and TRBJ2-7; weak D call: TRBD2 (7 bases). CDR1 is ENHRY and CDR2 is SYGVKD in the germline V gene. CDR3 length: 14 residues. The CDR3 sequence is CSHGAGAWSYEQYF. As DNA, the CDR3 is TGCTCACACGGGGCGGGGGCGTGGTCCTACGAGCAGTACTTC.

With regard to this clone: Mismatch with germline at one junction end may stem from a read error. The gene calls are TRBV7-7 and TRBJ2-2; the D is unclear. The CDR3 runs 14 residues. The germline V gene has CDR1 SSHAT and CDR2 FNYEAQ (reference sequence). For the CDR3, the DNA is TGTGCTAGCAGACCGCAAGAGGACACCGGGGAGCTGTTTTTT. Its translation is CASRPQEDTGELFF.

This clone was seen a single time. J is TRBJ2-7 and V is TRBV28; perhaps TRBD1 as D (5 bases). Germline assignment: CDR1 MDHEN and CDR2 SYDVKM. The CDR3 length is 13 residues. Trimming stripped 7 bases from V and 2 bases from J, with 12 bases between. The CDR3 spells CASIGRATYEQYF. The CDR3, as DNA: TGTGCCAGCATAGGCAGGGCCACCTACGAGCAGTACTTC.

The chain joins TRBV6-5 to TRBJ1-4, with 7 bases that match TRBD1. Germline CDR1 and CDR2: MNHEY and SVGAGI. J gave up 2 bases and V 6 bases, and 6 bases lay outside the gene matches. CDR3 length equals 15 residues. The CDR3 reads CASRRQGSTNEKLFF. The CDR3 bases are TGTGCCAGCAGGCGACAGGGTTCGACTAATGAAAAACTGTTTTTT.

The chain links TRBV18 to TRBJ1-5; 8 bases map to TRBD1. The CDR3 sequence is 19 residues long. CDR1 is KGHSH and CDR2 is LQKENI in the germline V gene. The ends lost 3 bases at V and 0 bases at J; junction bases unmatched: 13. CDR3 residues: CASSPQTGAYSDSNQPQHF. In DNA, the CDR3 is TGTGCCAGCTCACCGCAGACAGGGGCCTACTCCGATAGCAATCAGCCCCAGCATTTT. The variable domain in full, with the rest retrieved from reference TRBV18 and TRBJ1-5, is NAGVMQNPRHLVRRRGQEARLRCSPMKGHSHVYWYRQLPEEGLKFMVYLQKENIIDESGMPKERFSAEFPKEGPSILRIQQVVRGDSAAYFCASSPQTGAYSDSNQPQHFGDGTRLSIL.

This chain links TRBV5-1 with TRBJ2-5; 10 nucleotides match TRBD1. Germline-derived CDR1 and CDR2 are SGHRS and YFSETQ. J gave up 5 bases and V 4 bases, and 11 bases lay outside the gene matches. This CDR3 is built from 16 residues. The CDR3 nucleotides read TGCGCCAGCAGCCCCCTCATGGCGGGACAGGGGGAGACCCAGTACTTC. It is translated as CASSPLMAGQGETQYF. The entire variable domain, with the rest obtained from reference TRBV5-1 and TRBJ2-5, is as follows: KAGVTQTPRYLIKTRGQQVTLSCSPISGHRSVSWYQQTPGQGLQFLFEYFSETQRNKGNFPGRFSGRQFSNSRSEMNVSTLELGDSALYLCASSPLMAGQGETQYFGPGTRLLVL.

The chain uses TRBV7-2 and TRBJ2-7, with a tentative D call TRBD1 (6 bases). The CDR3 totals 14 residues. The V end lost 5 bases, the J end lost 1 base, and 12 bases lay between the germline ends. The V gene's germline CDR1 is SGHTA and CDR2 FQGNSA. The CDR3, as DNA: TGTGCCAGCAGCACATACAGGGTTTCCTACGAGCAGTACTTC. Its translation: CASSTYRVSYEQYF.

As for this clone: Different DNA sequences within this sample yield the same CDR3. V gene TRBV18 combines with J gene TRBJ2-2, with D hard to call. V was trimmed by 6 bases and J by 6 bases, leaving 8 bases between them. This CDR3 spans 12 amino acids. Per the germline V gene, CDR1 is KGHSH and CDR2 is LQKENI. CDR3 region: CASSPDSGELFF. In DNA form, the CDR3 reads TGTGCCAGCTCCCCAGACTCCGGGGAGCTGTTTTTT.

For the CDR3, the DNA is TGCGCCAGCAGCTTTAACAGCCAAGAGACCCAGTACTTC. Its protein is CASSFNSQETQYF. The V gene is TRBV5-1, the J gene TRBJ2-5; D unclear. Trimming pared 2 bases from V and 1 base from J, leaving 6 bases between. This CDR3 contains 13 residues. Germline lookup yields CDR1 SGHRS and CDR2 YFSETQ.

This clone showed up just once. This chain connects TRBV29-1 to TRBJ2-4, with D unresolved. The CDR3 is 15 amino acids. Looked up from germline, CDR1 is SQVTM and CDR2 is ANQGSEA. With 1 base removed from V and 0 bases from J, the gap between germline ends came to 10 bases. The DNA for the CDR3 is TGCAGCGTTGAAGCGGAGAAACTAGCCAAAAACATTCAGTACTTC. Translation: CSVEAEKLAKNIQYF.

The chain employs TRBV7-9 and TRBJ2-7; a weak D match, TRBD1 (6 bases). Trimming stripped 1 base from V and 5 bases from J, with 9 bases between. The CDR3 runs 13 residues. Germline assignment: CDR1 SEHNR and CDR2 FQNEAQ (reference sequence). This chain's CDR3 is CASSLDREHEQYF. CDR3 DNA: TGTGCCAGCAGCTTAGACAGGGAGCACGAGCAGTACTTC.

The V gene is TRBV28, the J gene TRBJ1-2, with TRBD1 matching 11 bases. This CDR3 is 17 amino acids long. The germline V gene has CDR1 MDHEN and CDR2 SYDVKM. After removal of 6 bases from V and 0 bases from J, the junction contained 9 bases not matched to a gene. CDR3 nucleotide sequence: TGTGCCAGCAGCACAGCCGGACAGGGGGCGACTAACTATGGCTACACCTTC. Translation gives CASSTAGQGATNYGYTF.

The rearrangement joins TRBV20-1 to TRBJ2-7; D may be TRBD2 (5 bases). The germline CDR1 and CDR2 sequences are DFQATT and SNEGSKA (reference sequence). CDR3 length equals 11 residues. V was trimmed by 6 bases and J by 4 bases, leaving 10 bases between them. CDR3: CSATTGYEQYF. As DNA, the CDR3 is TGCAGTGCCACGACGGGATACGAGCAGTACTTC.

V and J are TRBV7-8 and TRBJ2-1; D call uncertain. The V end lost 3 bases, the J end lost 6 bases, and 3 bases lay between the germline ends. The CDR3 consists of 11 residues. CDR1 is SGHVS and CDR2 is FQNEAQ in the germline V gene. This CDR3 is CASSFINEQFF. The CDR3 nucleotides are TGTGCCAGCAGCTTTATCAATGAGCAGTTCTTC.

The chain couples TRBV7-3 to TRBJ2-7; D gene ambiguous. V dropped 2 bases and J dropped 6 bases, with 11 bases sitting between them. Germline-derived CDR1 and CDR2 are SGHTA and FQGTGA. The CDR3 covers 13 residues. CDR3 in amino acids: CASSLVFNSEQYF. Written as DNA, the CDR3 is TGTGCCAGCAGCTTAGTTTTCAACTCCGAGCAGTACTTC.

This clone occurred once. The chain links TRBV7-9 to TRBJ2-5, with a tentative D call TRBD1 (6 bases). V lost 3 bases, J lost 3 bases, and 17 bases lay in between. Germline lookup yields CDR1 SEHNR and CDR2 FQNEAQ (reference sequence). The CDR3 covers 16 residues. CDR3 DNA sequence: TGTGCCAGCAGCTTTCAGTTGTACAGGGCAAAAGAGACCCAGTACTTC. Its translation is CASSFQLYRAKETQYF.